The 24 T cell receptor beta chains below all came from one sample that was sequenced in a study of OX40 agonist ivuxolimab in advanced cancers. Only in-frame clones appear in the TCRdb table, and some are missing; sequencing was by immunoSEQ multiplex PCR. The repertoire has 53,000 or so clones, approximately 84% of them found once; the top ten carry around an eighth. The starting material was CD4+ or CD8+ T cells sorted from blood, obtained in a trial of the OX40 agonist ivuxolimab. The receptors derive from an adult with an advanced solid tumor such as melanoma, head and neck, liver or kidney cancer.

The chain uses TRBV6-1 and TRBJ1-2, with D perhaps matching TRBD1 (5 bases). Deletions cut 8 bases from V and 6 bases from J, with 16 bases between. Germline V CDR1 and CDR2: MNHNS, SASEGT. The CDR3 has 13 amino acids. CDR3: CASVGGAGDGYTF. In DNA form, the CDR3 reads TGTGCCAGCGTTGGAGGGGCGGGTGATGGCTACACCTTC.

This sequence joins TRBV6-5 and TRBJ2-3; no clear D. CDR3 length equals 14 residues. Germline V gene data show CDR1 as MNHEY and CDR2 as SVGAGI. The ends were cut back, 5 bases at V and 0 bases at J, with 9 bases in the middle. Here the CDR3 DNA reads TGTGCCAGCAGTGCGACACTTAGCACAGATACGCAGTATTTT. It encodes CASSATLSTDTQYF.

V is TRBV6-1 and J is TRBJ2-1; TRBD2 matches at 12 bases. Germline loops: CDR1 MNHNS, CDR2 SASEGT. The CDR3 consists of 16 residues. V was pared by 3 bases and J by 6 bases, with 6 bases of the junction left unmatched. The CDR3 nucleotides read TGTGCCAGCAGTGACTGGACTAGCGGGATCGGCAATGAGCAGTTCTTC. Translated, it gives CASSDWTSGIGNEQFF.

V gene TRBV7-8 combines with J gene TRBJ2-7, with D maybe TRBD1 (6 bases). CDR1 is SGHVS, CDR2 FQNEAQ, per germline. Between the trimmed V and J ends, which lost 1 base and 2 bases, there was a span of 18 bases. CDR3 length: 17 residues. The CDR3 loop reads CASSLGYFRGQAYEQYF. For the CDR3, the DNA is TGTGCCAGCAGCTTAGGTTACTTCAGGGGTCAAGCCTACGAGCAGTACTTC. The entire variable domain, with the rest obtained from reference TRBV7-8 and TRBJ2-7, is as follows: GAGVSQSPRYKVAKRGQDVALRCDPISGHVSLFWYQQALGQGPEFLTYFQNEAQLDKSGLPSDRFFAERPEGSVSTLKIQRTQQEDSAVYLCASSLGYFRGQAYEQYFGPGTRLTVT.

This chain connects TRBV28 to TRBJ1-1; no firm D call. The CDR3 is 15 residues long. The germline V and J ends were trimmed by 5 bases and 4 bases, with 17 bases remaining between them. The germline V gene has CDR1 MDHEN and CDR2 SYDVKM. CDR3 sequence: CASSLRLGSRTEAFF. DNA for the CDR3: TGTGCCAGCAGTCTACGTTTGGGTTCACGCACTGAAGCTTTCTTT. Supplemented by reference TRBV28 and TRBJ1-1, the full variable domain reads DVKVTQSSRYLVKRTGEKVFLECVQDMDHENMFWYRQDPGLGLRLIYFSYDVKMKEKGDIPEGYSVSREKKERFSLILESASTNQTSMYLCASSLRLGSRTEAFFGQGTRLTVV.

The chain recombines TRBV7-2 with TRBJ2-7; TRBD2 matches at 11 bases. Trimming cost V 5 bases and J 0 bases; bases outside gene matches: 15. Germline V lookup: CDR1 SGHTA, CDR2 FQGNSA. This CDR3 has 19 amino acids. CDR3 residues: CASSAAIPGLAELSYEQYF. The CDR3 DNA sequence: TGTGCCAGCAGCGCTGCCATACCGGGACTAGCGGAGCTCTCCTACGAGCAGTACTTC.

The chain is built from TRBV2 and TRBJ1-5; no definite D call. Trimming removed 2 bases from V and 1 base from J, with 12 bases in between. CDR3 length: 16 residues. Germline assignment: CDR1 SNHLY and CDR2 FYNNEI. The CDR3 nucleotides read TGTGCCAGCAGTGAACGGGAGACACCCAGCAATCAGCCCCAGCATTTT. This encodes CASSERETPSNQPQHF. The complete variable domain, with remaining parts taken from reference TRBV2 and TRBJ1-5, reads EPEVTQTPSHQVTQMGQEVILRCVPISNHLYFYWYRQILGQKVEFLVSFYNNEISEKSEIFDDQFSVERPDGSNFTLKIRSTKLEDSAMYFCASSERETPSNQPQHFGDGTRLSIL.

The rearrangement uses TRBV28 and TRBJ1-5; D ambiguous. Germline CDR1 and CDR2: MDHEN and SYDVKM. CDR3 length equals 13 residues. Trimming stripped 6 bases from V and 2 bases from J, with 8 bases between. The CDR3 loop reads CASRSRGNQPQHF. DNA for the CDR3: TGTGCCAGCAGGAGCCGGGGCAATCAGCCCCAGCATTTT.

The chain carries TRBV5-1 and TRBJ1-1; TRBD1 matches 7 bases. The J segment lost 0 bases and the V segment lost 4 bases, leaving 15 bases of the junction unmatched. The CDR3 has 18 amino acids. Germline CDR1 reads SGHRS; CDR2 reads YFSETQ. This chain's CDR3 is CASSEGRWTGTMNTEAFF. CDR3 in DNA: TGCGCCAGCAGCGAGGGGAGGTGGACAGGAACTATGAACACTGAAGCTTTCTTT.

The chain joins TRBV30 to TRBJ2-2, with D possibly matching TRBD1 (5 bases). The germline V gene has CDR1 GTSNPN and CDR2 SVGIG (reference sequence). The CDR3 totals 13 residues. V was pared by 1 base and J by 8 bases, with 11 bases between. In DNA form, the CDR3 reads TGTGCCTGGAGTGCTGAAAACAGGGGGGAGCTGTTTTTT. The encoded protein is CAWSAENRGELFF.

V is TRBV19 and J is TRBJ2-6, with a possible D match to TRBD1 (6 bases). The CDR3 runs 16 residues. The V end was cut by 5 bases, the J end by 2 bases, with 13 bases between. Germline-derived CDR1 and CDR2 are LNHDA and SQIVND (reference sequence). The CDR3 DNA reads TGTGCCAGTAGTCCGGACAGACAGACTGGGGCCAACGTCCTGACTTTC. This gives the protein CASSPDRQTGANVLTF.

The chain has TRBV28 and TRBJ2-7; D unresolved. The CDR3 contains 12 residues. Trimming removed 8 bases at V and 0 bases at J, with 8 bases between. CDR1 and CDR2 from the germline V gene are MDHEN and SYDVKM. This CDR3 reads CASSFSSYEQYF. For the CDR3, the DNA is TGTGCCAGCTCCTTTAGCTCCTACGAGCAGTACTTC.

This chain joins TRBV11-3 and TRBJ2-5; no firm D call. There are 13 residues in the CDR3. The V end lost 2 bases, the J end lost 3 bases, and 7 bases lay between the germline ends. In germline, CDR1 is SGHNT, CDR2 YENEEA. CDR3 coding DNA: TGTGCCAGCAGCTTAACCCGGGAAGAGACCCAGTACTTC. Its translation is CASSLTREETQYF.

The rearrangement links TRBV5-4 to TRBJ1-1; D is unclear. Per the germline V gene, CDR1 is SGHNT and CDR2 is YYREEE (reference sequence). The CDR3 totals 14 residues. Trimming removed 3 bases at V and 2 bases at J, with 11 bases between. The CDR3, as DNA: TGTGCCAGCAGCTCGTCGGGGTTCAACACTGAAGCTTTCTTT. Protein sequence: CASSSSGFNTEAFF.

This chain connects TRBV7-2 to TRBJ2-3, with unresolved D. The germline V gene has CDR1 SGHTA and CDR2 FQGNSA. Trimming removed 4 bases from V and 0 bases from J, with 17 bases in between. The CDR3 contains 17 residues. The CDR3 spells CASSSQPPRLSTDTQYF. CDR3 nucleotides: TGTGCCAGCAGCTCCCAGCCTCCCCGTTTAAGCACAGATACGCAGTATTTT.

The chain links TRBV6-5 to TRBJ2-7; no reliable D call. V was cut by 8 bases and J by 3 bases, with 8 bases left in between. Per germline, CDR1 MNHEY and CDR2 SVGAGI. This CDR3 comprises 11 residues. Here the CDR3 reads CASGPFYEQYF. As DNA, the CDR3 is TGTGCCAGCGGACCGTTCTACGAGCAGTACTTC.

This chain connects TRBV19 to TRBJ2-6, with a weak D call TRBD1 (5 bases). Germline CDR1 is LNHDA and CDR2 is SQIVND (reference sequence). The CDR3 has 15 amino acids. Trimming left V 7 bases short and J 4 bases short, with 14 bases between. CDR3 residues: CASTDNPAGANVLTF. CDR3 coding DNA: TGTGCCAGTACGGACAACCCGGCGGGGGCCAACGTCCTGACTTTC. Complete variable domain (other parts from reference TRBV19 and TRBJ2-6): DGGITQSPKYLFRKEGQNVTLSCEQNLNHDAMYWYRQDPGQGLRLIYYSQIVNDFQKGDIAEGYSVSREKKESFPLTVTSAQKNPTAFYLCASTDNPAGANVLTFGAGSRLTVL.

The CDR3 DNA is TGTGCCAGCAGCATACGGACAGGGGCAAATGAGCAGTTCTTC. It encodes CASSIRTGANEQFF. The rearrangement links TRBV7-9 to TRBJ2-1, with 9 positions matching TRBD1. The trim removed 5 bases at V and 7 bases at J, leaving 6 bases unmatched. Germline-derived CDR1 and CDR2 are SEHNR and FQNEAQ (reference sequence). The CDR3 has 14 residues.

The chain is built from TRBV2 and TRBJ2-3; D is perhaps TRBD1 (6 bases). Germline CDR1 and CDR2: SNHLY and FYNNEI. CDR3 size: 11 residues. V gave up 3 bases and J gave up 8 bases, with 6 bases separating them. This CDR3 is CASSEGATQYF. CDR3 in DNA: TGTGCCAGCAGTGAGGGGGCTACGCAGTATTTT. Complete variable domain (other parts from reference TRBV2 and TRBJ2-3): EPEVTQTPSHQVTQMGQEVILRCVPISNHLYFYWYRQILGQKVEFLVSFYNNEISEKSEIFDDQFSVERPDGSNFTLKIRSTKLEDSAMYFCASSEGATQYFGPGTRLTVL.

A single count supports this clone. The V call is TRBV9, the J call TRBJ2-3; D not certain. The V end was cut by 5 bases, the J end by 3 bases, with 7 bases between. The CDR3 has 12 amino acids. Germline CDR1 and CDR2: SGDLS and YYNGEE. CDR3 loop: CASSGSTDTQYF. The DNA of the CDR3 is TGTGCCAGCAGTGGATCTACAGATACGCAGTATTTT.

The rearrangement uses TRBV6-1 and TRBJ1-4, with D perhaps TRBD1 (6 bases). Trimming took 6 bases from V and 8 from J, leaving 13 bases between them. CDR1 and CDR2 from the germline V gene are MNHNS and SASEGT. The length of the CDR3 is 13 residues. The CDR3 reads CASSGDIGEKLFF. In DNA form, the CDR3 reads TGTGCCAGCAGCGGGGACATTGGCGAAAAACTGTTTTTT.

The V gene is TRBV18, the J gene TRBJ1-5, with unresolved D. V shed 2 bases and J shed 4 bases, with 6 bases lying between them. This CDR3 is 13 amino acids long. Per the germline V gene, CDR1 is KGHSH and CDR2 is LQKENI. The DNA for the CDR3 is TGTGCCAGCTCACCAGGGATGAATCAGCCCCAGCATTTT. Amino acid sequence: CASSPGMNQPQHF.

The DNA of the CDR3 is TGTGCCAGCAGGGAGCGGGAGGTGGGTTCGAGTCAGTTCTTC. The encoded protein is CASREREVGSSQFF. The rearrangement uses TRBV6-5 and TRBJ2-1; 9 nucleotides align to TRBD2. Germline CDR1 MNHEY, CDR2 SVGAGI. J was trimmed by 13 bases and V by 6 bases; bases with no gene match: 13. The CDR3 is made up of 14 amino acids.

V and J are TRBV28 and TRBJ2-1; D uncertain. CDR1 MDHEN and CDR2 SYDVKM come from the germline V gene. CDR3 length equals 15 residues. The ends were cut back, 4 bases at V and 4 bases at J, with 14 bases in the middle. The CDR3 sequence is CASSYPRGQYNEQFF. The CDR3 DNA is TGTGCCAGCAGTTACCCTCGCGGTCAGTACAATGAGCAGTTCTTC.